A selection of T cell receptor beta chains follows, all from one sample in a study of blood T cells in healthy people across ages. TCRdb used MiXCR to reprocess the 5' RACE reads, holding one entry per CDR3 protein. The table shows about 1,500,000 distinct CDR3 sequences, with roughly 28% occurring only once. Sequenced material: blood. These receptors originate from a woman aged 30 to 39 in good health. Both conserved end residues are part of each CDR3. Fields, in order: V gene, D gene, J gene, clone size, CDR3 DNA, CDR3 protein. The D gene is left open where the match is weak. Rows may omit the clone size; those that give it use once, few, many or a size class.

>TRBV14|.|TRBJ2-1|.
TGTGCCAGCAGCCAAGTCCGGGGGAGAGGCGACAATGAGCAGTTCTTC
CASSQVRGRGDNEQFF
>TRBV10-3|.|TRBJ1-5|.
TGTGCCATCAGTAAGTTTCAGACTCAGCCCCAGCATTTT
CAISKFQTQPQHF
>TRBV20-1|TRBD2|TRBJ2-1|.
TGCAGTGCTAGAACCCCCTCTAGCGGGGGGGGAAATGAGCAGTTCTTC
CSARTPSSGGGNEQFF
>TRBV12-3/TRBV12-4|TRBD2|TRBJ2-1|many
TGTGCCAGCAGTTCATCTAGCGGGAGAGCCTACAATGAGCAGTTCTTC
CASSSSSGRAYNEQFF
>TRBV7-6|TRBD1|TRBJ1-2|.
TGTGCCAGCAGCCGGTTACAGGGGACTAACTATGGCTACACCTTC
CASSRLQGTNYGYTF
>TRBV7-2|TRBD2|TRBJ2-1|few
TGTGCCAGCAGCGTGACTAGCGGGCCCTACAATGAGCAGTTCTTC
CASSVTSGPYNEQFF
>TRBV12-3/TRBV12-4|.|TRBJ2-7|many
TGTGCCAGCAGTTCGACAGGTAGGGGGGAGCAGTACTTC
CASSSTGRGEQYF
>TRBV5-1|TRBD2|TRBJ2-7|many
TGCGCCAGCAGCTTGGGAGTAGCGGGAGTGGACGAGCAGTACTTC
CASSLGVAGVDEQYF
>TRBV27|TRBD2|TRBJ2-1|.
TGTGCCAGCAGTACCCGGACTAGCGGGAGCATGTACAATGAGCAGTTCTTC
CASSTRTSGSMYNEQFF
>TRBV7-6|.|TRBJ2-3|few
TGTGCCAGCAGCTTAGCGGTGCCTGCTGGGTCAGATACGCAGTATTTT
CASSLAVPAGSDTQYF
>TRBV6-6|.|TRBJ2-1|few
TGTGCCAGCAGTTACTCTGGGGGCCATGAGCAGTTCTTC
CASSYSGGHEQFF
>TRBV6-6|TRBD1|TRBJ2-5|.
TGTGCCAGCAGTTGGGGGGATATGACAGGGGGAGAGACCCAGTACTTC
CASSWGDMTGGETQYF
>TRBV19|.|TRBJ1-1|few
TGTGCCAGTACCATCAGAAGCACCACTGAAGCTTTCTTT
CASTIRSTTEAFF
>TRBV5-1|TRBD1|TRBJ2-7|.
TGCGCCGGCAGCTTGCTCCGGGACAGTGACTCCTACGAGCAGTACTTC
CAGSLLRDSDSYEQYF
>TRBV10-3|.|TRBJ1-1|few
TGTGCCATCAGGGACAGCGCTGAAGCTTTCTTT
CAIRDSAEAFF
>TRBV20-1|TRBD1|TRBJ2-7|many
TGCAGTGCTCCCCGGCCGGACAGGGGGGATTACGAGCAGTACTTC
CSAPRPDRGDYEQYF
>TRBV28|TRBD2|TRBJ2-3|.
TGTGCCAGCACCCCGACTAGCGGGGAAACAGATACGCAGTATTTT
CASTPTSGETDTQYF
>TRBV13|TRBD1|TRBJ2-7|.
TGTGCCAGCAGTGGCGGACAGGGAAAGGGCTACGAGCAGTACTTC
CASSGGQGKGYEQYF
>TRBV18|.|TRBJ1-2|many
TGTGCCAGCTCACCGTCTGGGGATGGCTACACCTTC
CASSPSGDGYTF
>TRBV29-1|.|TRBJ2-7|many
TGCAGCGTCCAAGGCACAGGGAGCTCCTACGAGCAGTACTTC
CSVQGTGSSYEQYF
>TRBV5-1|TRBD2|TRBJ2-1|few
TGCGCCAGCAGCCCCAGGCTAGCGGGGGGGCAGGTGCAGTTCTTC
CASSPRLAGGQVQFF
>TRBV9|TRBD1|TRBJ1-5|few
TGTGCCTCCTCCGCGGGACAGGGGTATCAGCCCCAGCATTTT
CASSAGQGYQPQHF
>TRBV29-1|.|TRBJ1-6|few
TGCAGCGTTGGGGAGTTGACTGGTTCACCCCTCCACTTT
CSVGELTGSPLHF